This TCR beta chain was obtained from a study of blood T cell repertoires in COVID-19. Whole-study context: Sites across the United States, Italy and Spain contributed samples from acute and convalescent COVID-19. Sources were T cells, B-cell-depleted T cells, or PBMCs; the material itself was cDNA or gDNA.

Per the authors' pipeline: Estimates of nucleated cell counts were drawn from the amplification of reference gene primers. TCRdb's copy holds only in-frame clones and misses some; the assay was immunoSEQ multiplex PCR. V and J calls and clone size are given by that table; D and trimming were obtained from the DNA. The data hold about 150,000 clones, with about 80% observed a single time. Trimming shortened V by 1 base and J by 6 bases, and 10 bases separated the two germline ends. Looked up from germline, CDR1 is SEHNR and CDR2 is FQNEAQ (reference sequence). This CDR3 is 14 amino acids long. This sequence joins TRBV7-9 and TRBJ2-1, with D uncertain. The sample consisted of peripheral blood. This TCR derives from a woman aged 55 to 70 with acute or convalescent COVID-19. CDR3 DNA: TGTGCCAGCAGCTTAGGGGCCGTCCCCAATGAGCAGTTCTTC. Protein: CASSLGAVPNEQFF.